This record concerns one T cell receptor (beta chain) sequence. Methods used by the authors: Reference gene primer amplification in the assay estimated nucleated cell counts. Method: immunoSEQ multiplex PCR; TCRdb's copy keeps in-frame clones and lacks some. That table supplies the V and J calls and clone size; D and trimming were determined from the DNA. This table has 90,000 to 150,000 clones, less than 90% appearing once. The sample belongs to a study of blood T cell repertoires in COVID-19. This TCR derives from a man between 65 and 79 years old who had recovered from COVID-19. Sequencing input: peripheral blood.

For the CDR3, the DNA is TGTGCCAGCAGCGGTCCGGGACAGGCCCATGAGCAGTTCTTC. Translated, it gives CASSGPGQAHEQFF. The genes are TRBV7-3 and TRBJ2-1; 8 bases align to TRBD1. With V trimmed by 5 bases and J by 8 bases, 8 bases remained unmatched. Germline V gives CDR1 SGHTA, CDR2 FQGTGA. The CDR3 has 14 amino acids.